These 23 T cell receptor beta chains share one sample of origin, sequenced in a study of CD8 T cells in ankylosing spondylitis. TCRdb redid the calling of the 5' RACE reads with MiXCR, one entry per CDR3 protein. Of almost 30,000 distinct CDR3 sequences in the sample, about 5.6% were seen once. Sample: blood, either unsorted or a sorted T cell fraction (not recorded which). The receptors originated from a female donor with ankylosing spondylitis or in good health (not recorded which).

This clonotype was detected many times. The CDR3 loop reads CASSYLQSSYNEQFF. Written as DNA, the CDR3 is TGTGCCAGCAGCTACCTTCAGAGCTCCTACAATGAGCAGTTCTTC. V is TRBV9 and J is TRBJ2-1, with D hard to call. V was cut by 4 bases and J by 0 bases, with 11 bases left in between. This CDR3 contains 15 residues. The germline V gene has CDR1 SGDLS and CDR2 YYNGEE.

This clonotype came up many times. The rearrangement joins TRBV21-1 to TRBJ1-5. TRBV21-1 counts as a pseudogene. This CDR3 spans 14 amino acids. CDR3 loop: CASSSFRYGQPQHF. The CDR3 region has the DNA TGTGCCAGCAGCAGCTTCCGTTACGGTCAGCCCCAGCATTTT.

This clonotype has at least ten counts. The chain is built from TRBV9 and TRBJ2-1, with D perhaps matching TRBD2 (6 bases). The CDR3 loop spans 15 amino acids. V was cut by 4 bases and J by 0 bases, with 11 bases left in between. Germline lookup yields CDR1 SGDLS and CDR2 YYNGEE. CDR3: CASSRSAGSYNEQFF. The CDR3 DNA reads TGTGCCAGCAGCAGATCAGCGGGCTCCTACAATGAGCAGTTCTTC.

This clonotype was seen at least ten times. The genes are TRBV9 and TRBJ1-2; D unresolved. The CDR3 contains 14 residues. Germline V lookup: CDR1 SGDLS, CDR2 YYNGEE. V lost 4 bases, J lost 4 bases, and 14 bases lay in between. DNA of the CDR3: TGTGCCAGCAGCCCCGGTTTAGTGAGCTATGGCTACACCTTC. It specifies CASSPGLVSYGYTF.

Ten or more counts support this clonotype. This chain links TRBV9 with TRBJ2-5; TRBD2 agrees at 10 bases. CDR3 length: 17 residues. CDR1 and CDR2 from the germline V gene are SGDLS and YYNGEE. The V and J ends lost 0 bases and 3 bases, in that order; junction bases with no gene match: 8. The CDR3 bases are TGTGCCAGCAGCGTAGACGGTAGCGGGGGGCCCGAAGAGACCCAGTACTTC. Translation gives CASSVDGSGGPEETQYF.

This clonotype was seen at least ten times. The gene calls are TRBV9 and TRBJ1-2; weak D call: TRBD1 (6 bases). Germline CDR1 is SGDLS and CDR2 is YYNGEE. CDR3 length: 15 amino acids. Trimming removed 0 bases at V and 0 bases at J, with 9 bases between. Written as DNA, the CDR3 is TGTGCCAGCAGCGTAGTAGGGACACCTAACTATGGCTACACCTTC. It translates to CASSVVGTPNYGYTF.

The genes are TRBV9 and TRBJ1-2; D is perhaps TRBD1 (6 bases). The CDR3 has 17 amino acids. Deletions cut 3 bases from V and 1 base from J, with 19 bases between. Germline V CDR1 and CDR2: SGDLS, YYNGEE. The CDR3 DNA sequence: TGTGCCAGCAGCGGAACGAGGACAGAGAACTATAACTATGGCTACACCTTC. This gives the protein CASSGTRTENYNYGYTF.

This clonotype was seen many times. The V and J genes are TRBV9 and TRBJ1-1; D may be TRBD1 (6 bases). The CDR3 runs 18 residues. Trimming shortened V by 0 bases and J by 1 base, and 19 bases separated the two germline ends. Germline V gene lookup returns CDR1 SGDLS and CDR2 YYNGEE. The CDR3 spells CASSVDVIGGAGNTEAFF. In nucleotides, the CDR3 is TGTGCCAGCAGCGTAGACGTGATTGGGGGGGCGGGGAACACTGAAGCTTTCTTT.

The table lists this clonotype with many counts. Written as DNA, the CDR3 is TGTGCCAGCAGCGTAGCTACGGGGCGCTCTGGAAACACCATATATTTT. The encoded protein is CASSVATGRSGNTIYF. The chain joins TRBV9 to TRBJ1-3; D possibly corresponds to TRBD1 (5 bases). V lost 0 bases and J 0 bases, leaving 10 bases between the germline ends. CDR1 is SGDLS, CDR2 YYNGEE, per germline. The CDR3 runs to 16 residues.

Ten or more counts support this clonotype. J is TRBJ1-6 and V is TRBV9, with D perhaps TRBD1 (5 bases). The CDR3 sequence is 14 residues long. The V gene's germline CDR1 is SGDLS and CDR2 YYNGEE. Trimming pared 0 bases from V and 6 bases from J, leaving 7 bases between. The CDR3 DNA reads TGTGCCAGCAGCGTAGGTAGGGGTAATTCACCCCTCCACTTT. This gives the protein CASSVGRGNSPLHF.

This chain connects TRBV9 to TRBJ2-3; D not resolved. CDR3 size: 12 residues. Trimming removed 3 bases at V and 9 bases at J, with 11 bases between. Germline CDR1 is SGDLS and CDR2 is YYNGEE. CDR3 amino acids: CASSGGGWTQYF. The CDR3, as DNA: TGTGCCAGCAGCGGAGGTGGATGGACGCAGTATTTT.

This clonotype was observed many times. V gene TRBV9 combines with J gene TRBJ2-7; TRBD2 aligns across 10 bases. The junction had 8 bases not matched to a gene; V was cut back by 4 bases and J by 4 bases. CDR1 and CDR2 from the germline V gene are SGDLS and YYNGEE. The CDR3 extends over 15 amino acids. The CDR3 sequence is CASSHGLADQYEQYF. The CDR3, as DNA: TGTGCCAGCAGCCACGGACTAGCGGACCAGTACGAGCAGTACTTC.

Ten or more counts support this clonotype. This rearrangement joins TRBV9 to TRBJ2-7; 8 bases map to TRBD2. The CDR3 is 14 amino acids. The V segment lost 2 bases and the J segment 4 bases; nucleotides outside the gene matches: 5. CDR1 and CDR2 from the germline V gene are SGDLS and YYNGEE. DNA for the CDR3: TGTGCCAGCAGCGTTAGCGGCGGGGGGTACGAGCAGTACTTC. Residues: CASSVSGGGYEQYF.

This clonotype was seen repeatedly, ten times or more. The chain has TRBV9 and TRBJ2-3; 7 bases agree with TRBD1. The CDR3 totals 13 residues. V was pared by 4 bases and J by 5 bases, with 4 bases of the junction left unmatched. CDR1 and CDR2 (germline): SGDLS, YYNGEE. Written as DNA, the CDR3 is TGTGCCAGCAGCTTCAGACAGGGAGATACGCAGTATTTT. Protein: CASSFRQGDTQYF. Complete variable domain (other parts from reference TRBV9 and TRBJ2-3): DSGVTQTPKHLITATGQRVTLRCSPRSGDLSVYWYQQSLDQGLQFLIQYYNGEERAKGNILERFSAQQFPDLHSELNLSSLELGDSALYFCASSFRQGDTQYFGPGTRLTVL.

This clonotype was counted many times. The rearrangement uses TRBV9 and TRBJ2-1; D not resolved. This CDR3 has 14 amino acids. The V end was cut by 4 bases, the J end by 4 bases, with 12 bases between. Germline V gives CDR1 SGDLS, CDR2 YYNGEE. CDR3 DNA sequence: TGTGCCAGCAGCCCCTCTTTTGCTTACAATGAGCAGTTCTTC. It codes for CASSPSFAYNEQFF.

This clonotype was counted ten times or more. The CDR3 loop reads CASSVSQGYTEAFF. The CDR3 DNA follows: TGTGCCAGCAGCGTATCACAGGGTTACACTGAAGCTTTCTTT. The rearrangement uses TRBV9 and TRBJ1-1, with D perhaps TRBD1 (6 bases). There are 14 residues in the CDR3. Germline CDR1 reads SGDLS; CDR2 reads YYNGEE. The V end lost 1 base, the J end lost 3 bases, and 10 bases lay between the germline ends.

This chain joins TRBV9 and TRBJ2-7; tentatively, D is TRBD1 (7 bases). The CDR3 consists of 15 residues. Germline assignment: CDR1 SGDLS and CDR2 YYNGEE. Trimming removed 0 bases from V and 6 bases from J, with 16 bases in between. The CDR3 spells CASSVDAGRTGEQYF. CDR3 DNA: TGTGCCAGCAGCGTAGATGCGGGGCGGACAGGCGAGCAGTACTTC.

This clonotype was seen once. This may arise from a read error, as a much more abundant clone is one base away. The gene calls are TRBV9 and TRBJ1-4; no clear D gene. Per germline, CDR1 SGDLS and CDR2 YYNGEE. The CDR3 spans 15 residues. The CDR3 reads CASSPYSATDEKLFF. For the CDR3, the DNA is TGTGCCAGCAGCCCCTACAGTGCAACTGATGAAAAACTGTTTTTT.

This clonotype has only a few counts. V gene TRBV9 combines with J gene TRBJ2-1; 10 nucleotides match TRBD2. Unmatched junction bases numbered 8, after V lost 4 bases and J lost 7 bases. The length of the CDR3 is 15 residues. Germline lookup yields CDR1 SGDLS and CDR2 YYNGEE. CDR3 sequence reads: CASSLLAGVMNEQFF. The CDR3 DNA sequence: TGTGCCAGCAGCCTTCTAGCGGGAGTGATGAATGAGCAGTTCTTC.

This clonotype was detected ten times or more. The CDR3 loop is CASSYDREGYGYTF. In DNA form, the CDR3 reads TGTGCCAGCAGCTATGACAGGGAGGGGTATGGCTACACCTTC. This chain joins TRBV9 and TRBJ1-2; TRBD1 matches 7 bases. The V and J ends lost 4 bases and 5 bases, in that order; junction bases with no gene match: 8. Germline V lookup: CDR1 SGDLS, CDR2 YYNGEE. The CDR3 extends over 14 amino acids.

This clonotype showed up many times. This rearrangement joins TRBV9 to TRBJ2-1; D possibly corresponds to TRBD2 (7 bases). The CDR3 is made up of 15 amino acids. The V and J ends lost 1 base and 4 bases respectively, with 12 bases between them. The V gene's germline CDR1 is SGDLS and CDR2 YYNGEE. The CDR3 spells CASSVLGGAYNEQFF. CDR3 nucleotides: TGTGCCAGCAGCGTATTAGGGGGGGCATACAATGAGCAGTTCTTC.

Ten or more counts support this clonotype. The chain uses TRBV9 and TRBJ2-3, with a weak D call TRBD2 (6 bases). The V gene lost 0 bases and the J gene lost 2 bases, with 13 bases spanning the gap. From germline, CDR1 is SGDLS and CDR2 YYNGEE. CDR3 size: 16 residues. CDR3 sequence: CASSVGPGDPTDTQYF. The DNA for the CDR3 is TGTGCCAGCAGCGTAGGCCCGGGAGACCCCACAGATACGCAGTATTTT.

This sequence joins TRBV9 and TRBJ2-7; D gene ambiguous. V was trimmed by 3 bases and J by 4 bases, leaving 17 bases between them. This CDR3 has 15 residues. Per the germline V gene, CDR1 is SGDLS and CDR2 is YYNGEE. The CDR3 nucleotides are TGTGCCAGCAGCGGGACCGAGTCGGGCAGATACGAGCAGTACTTC. The encoded protein is CASSGTESGRYEQYF.